A single sample is the source of the 24 T cell receptor beta chains below, sequenced in a study of T cell responses to AZD1222 COVID-19 vaccine. Only in-frame clones appear in the TCRdb table, and some are missing; sequencing was by immunoSEQ multiplex PCR. This table has about 94,000 clones, approximately 81% appearing once. The sample consisted of peripheral blood, taken 28 days after the second AZD1222 dose. All receptors derive from an adult who received the AZD1222 COVID-19 vaccine.

The chain uses TRBV6-2 or TRBV6-3 and TRBJ2-1; either TRBD1 or TRBD2 may fit D (6 bases each). Germline-derived CDR1 and CDR2 are MNHEY and SVGEGT. The CDR3 sequence is 17 residues long. V lost 2 bases, J lost 1 base, and 15 bases lay in between. The CDR3 region is CASSYPLGGNSYNEQFF. CDR3 DNA: TGTGCCAGCAGTTACCCCCTAGGGGGGAATTCCTACAATGAGCAGTTCTTC.

This rearrangement joins TRBV6-1 to TRBJ1-5, with unresolved D. Deletions cut 1 base from V and 9 bases from J, with 7 bases between. Germline V gene lookup returns CDR1 MNHNS and CDR2 SASEGT. The CDR3 extends over 12 amino acids. In DNA, the CDR3 is TGTGCCAGCAGTGAAGTATTGGGGCCCCAGCATTTT. It codes for CASSEVLGPQHF.

Of note for this clone: Sequence at one end of the junction differs from germline and may be a read error. V and J are TRBV7-7 and TRBJ2-2, with D unresolved. This CDR3 region has 14 residues. The V gene's germline CDR1 is SSHAT and CDR2 FNYEAQ (reference sequence). The DNA of the CDR3 is TGTGCTAGCAGCGCAGAGGAGAACACCGGGGAGCTGTTTTTT. It is translated as CASSAEENTGELFF.

The V call is TRBV5-4, the J call TRBJ2-2; 7 positions match TRBD2. This CDR3 is built from 16 residues. Germline V gene sequence: CDR1 SGHNT, CDR2 YYREEE (reference sequence). V gave up 0 bases and J gave up 1 base; unmatched junction bases: 3. The CDR3 DNA is TGTGCCAGCAGCTTGGGGACTAGAATGAACACCGGGGAGCTGTTTTTT. Its protein product is CASSLGTRMNTGELFF.

This chain uses TRBV27 with TRBJ2-7; unclear D gene. The CDR3 length is 11 residues. V lost 8 bases and J lost 0, with 5 bases in between. Germline loops: CDR1 MNHEY, CDR2 SMNVEV (reference sequence). CDR3 loop: CASGYSYEQYF. For the CDR3, the DNA is TGTGCCAGCGGCTACTCCTACGAGCAGTACTTC.

In this sample, this clone turned up a few times. The chain employs TRBV7-2 and TRBJ1-1; 7 bases align to TRBD1. Trimming cost V 5 bases and J 7 bases; bases outside gene matches: 7. The CDR3 contains 13 residues. In germline, CDR1 is SGHTA, CDR2 FQGNSA. CDR3 bases: TGTGCCAGCAGCGTGCAAACAGGGGATGAAGCTTTCTTT. Protein product: CASSVQTGDEAFF.

V is TRBV7-3 and J is TRBJ2-1; 10 bases align to TRBD2. Germline V lookup: CDR1 SGHTA, CDR2 FQGTGA. CDR3 length: 15 residues. Trimming at V came to 5 bases and at J to 5 bases, leaving 6 bases not matched to a gene. DNA for the CDR3: TGTGCCAGCAGCCCGGCCGGGACTAGCGACAATGAGCAGTTCTTC. It codes for CASSPAGTSDNEQFF. The full variable domain, with the rest looked up from reference TRBV7-3 and TRBJ2-1, is GAGVSQTPSNKVTEKGKYVELRCDPISGHTALYWYRQSLGQGPEFLIYFQGTGAADDSGLPNDRFFAVRPEGSVSTLKIQRTERGDSAVYLCASSPAGTSDNEQFFGPGTRLTVL.

The chain carries TRBV3-1 (or the pseudogene TRBV3-2) and TRBJ1-4; D remains unclear. Germline lookup yields CDR1 LGHDT and CDR2 YNNKEL (reference sequence). V lost 3 bases, J lost 0 bases, and 8 bases lay in between. This CDR3 is built from 15 residues. The CDR3 sequence: CASSHDGATNEKLFF. CDR3 DNA: TGTGCCAGCAGCCACGACGGTGCAACTAATGAAAAACTGTTTTTT.

J is TRBJ2-3 and V is TRBV20-1, with TRBD2 matching over 7 bases. The CDR3 is 15 residues long. CDR1 is DFQATT and CDR2 is SNEGSKA in the germline V gene (reference sequence). Trimming took 3 bases from V and 3 from J; bases not matched to a gene: 9. CDR3 DNA: TGCAGTGCTAGTAGAGCGGGGTTGAGGACAGATACGCAGTATTTT. Translation: CSASRAGLRTDTQYF.

The chain has TRBV21-1 and TRBJ1-6. TRBV21-1 has pseudogene status. CDR3 size: 17 residues. The CDR3: CASSSPPPGRGNSPLHF. For the CDR3, the DNA is TGTGCCAGCAGCTCACCCCCCCCGGGACGGGGGAATTCACCCCTCCACTTT.

The rearrangement joins TRBV12-5 to TRBJ2-2; 12 bases match TRBD2. After removal of 5 bases from V and 7 bases from J, the junction contained 11 bases not matched to a gene. The CDR3 runs to 17 residues. Germline V gene data show CDR1 as LGHNT and CDR2 as FRNRAP. The CDR3 coding sequence is TGTGCTAGTGGTAACCTCCTAGCGGGGGGGCCCGGCGGGGAGCTGTTTTTT. Its translation: CASGNLLAGGPGGELFF.

The chain is built from TRBV19 and TRBJ2-3, with 12 bases fitting TRBD1. The CDR3 spans 15 residues. CDR1 and CDR2 (germline): LNHDA, SQIVND (reference sequence). With V trimmed by 5 bases and J by 6 bases, 6 bases remained unmatched. For the CDR3, the DNA is TGTGCCAGTAGTCCGGGACAGGGGGCAGGGGATACGCAGTATTTT. The encoded protein is CASSPGQGAGDTQYF.

V is TRBV10-3 and J is TRBJ2-3; no clear D. The CDR3 is 11 residues long. CDR1 ENHRY and CDR2 SYGVKD come from the germline V gene. V lost 2 bases to trimming and J lost 7 bases, with 4 bases between them. In DNA form, the CDR3 reads TGTGCCATCAGTGAGCAGAATACGCAGTATTTT. Amino acids: CAISEQNTQYF.

The gene calls are TRBV29-1 and TRBJ2-5; possible D gene TRBD2, 6 bases. The CDR3 covers 13 residues. The germline V and J ends were trimmed by 2 bases and 7 bases, with 14 bases remaining between them. Looked up from germline, CDR1 is SQVTM and CDR2 is ANQGSEA. In nucleotides, the CDR3 is TGCAGCGTTGAACCCGCACTGGGGGGGACCCAGTACTTC. Translating it yields CSVEPALGGTQYF.

The chain couples TRBV3-1 (or the pseudogene TRBV3-2) to TRBJ1-1; 7 bases agree with TRBD1. CDR1 LGHDT and CDR2 YNNKEL come from the germline V gene (reference sequence). Unmatched junction bases numbered 4, after V lost 0 bases and J lost 6 bases. The CDR3 runs 14 residues. CDR3: CASSQELDRAEAFF. In DNA, the CDR3 is TGTGCCAGCAGCCAAGAGCTAGACAGGGCTGAAGCTTTCTTT.

The chain carries TRBV11-2 and TRBJ2-1; D remains ambiguous. Looked up from germline, CDR1 is SGHAT and CDR2 is FQNNGV. This CDR3 spans 12 amino acids. The V end lost 5 bases, the J end lost 9 bases, and 11 bases lay between the germline ends. CDR3 sequence (DNA): TGTGCCAGCAGCACTTTAAATGGTGAGCAGTTCTTC. It is translated as CASSTLNGEQFF. Combining the CDR3 with reference TRBV11-2 and TRBJ2-1 gives the whole variable domain EAGVAQSPRYKIIEKRQSVAFWCNPISGHATLYWYQQILGQGPKLLIQFQNNGVVDDSQLPKDRFSAERLKGVDSTLKIQPAKLEDSAVYLCASSTLNGEQFFGPGTRLTVL.

V is TRBV3-1 (or the pseudogene TRBV3-2) and J is TRBJ1-2; TRBD1 aligns across 9 bases. Germline-derived CDR1 and CDR2 are LGHDT and YNNKEL (reference sequence). V lost 4 bases, J lost 8 bases, and 5 bases stayed unmatched. The CDR3 is made up of 13 amino acids. CDR3 sequence (DNA): TGTGCCAGCAGCCTACAGGGGGCAGGGGGCTACACCTTC. This translates into CASSLQGAGGYTF.

V is TRBV5-1 and J is TRBJ1-1; the match to TRBD1 covers 9 bases. This CDR3 has 17 residues. J was trimmed by 4 bases and V by 2 bases; bases with no gene match: 12. Germline CDR1 and CDR2: SGHRS and YFSETQ. CDR3 amino acids: CASSFAGTGKIFTEAFF. In nucleotides, the CDR3 is TGCGCCAGCAGCTTCGCAGGGACAGGGAAAATCTTCACTGAAGCTTTCTTT.

This chain uses TRBV7-2 with TRBJ2-2; TRBD1 matches 7 bases. In germline, CDR1 is SGHTA, CDR2 FQGNSA. Unmatched junction bases numbered 8, after V lost 5 bases and J lost 5 bases. This CDR3 has 15 residues. CDR3 protein: CASSQTGRETGELFF. The CDR3 bases are TGTGCCAGCAGCCAGACAGGGCGTGAGACCGGGGAGCTGTTTTTT.

The chain employs TRBV4-3 and TRBJ1-2; D might be TRBD1 (5 bases). Germline V lookup: CDR1 LGHNA, CDR2 YSLEER. V was clipped by 0 bases and J by 4 bases, with 6 bases between them. The CDR3 contains 13 residues. The CDR3: CASSQDRVYGYTF. CDR3 DNA: TGCGCCAGCAGCCAAGACAGGGTCTATGGCTACACCTTC.

The V gene is TRBV7-2, the J gene TRBJ1-5; a possible D gene is TRBD1 (5 bases). The CDR3 is 15 amino acids. CDR1 and CDR2 (germline): SGHTA, FQGNSA. Trimming left V 4 bases short and J 3 bases short, with 13 bases between. CDR3 sequence: CASSSRTGYNQPQHF. As DNA, the CDR3 is TGTGCCAGCAGCTCGAGAACAGGTTACAATCAGCCCCAGCATTTT.

The chain has TRBV7-3 and TRBJ2-2; D unresolved. Germline-derived CDR1 and CDR2 are SGHTA and FQGTGA. This CDR3 region has 15 residues. The V end was cut by 1 base, the J end by 1 base, with 7 bases between. The CDR3 reads CASSLMVGNTGELFF. CDR3 sequence (DNA): TGTGCCAGCAGCTTAATGGTCGGGAACACCGGGGAGCTGTTTTTT.

The chain uses TRBV5-1 and TRBJ2-5; possibly TRBD1 for D (6 bases). CDR3 length: 15 amino acids. Germline CDR1 reads SGHRS; CDR2 reads YFSETQ. Between the trimmed V and J ends, which lost 2 bases and 5 bases, there was a span of 16 bases. CDR3 nucleotides: TGCGCCAGCAGCTTACAGGGCGGTCGGACGGAGACCCAGTACTTC. It is translated as CASSLQGGRTETQYF.

A note on this clone: Germline is not matched at one junction end, which may reflect a read error. The rearrangement joins TRBV23-1 to TRBJ1-5, with D unresolved. TRBV23-1 is flagged as an ORF with uncertain function. This CDR3 region has 8 residues. The CDR3 DNA follows: TGTGACAATCAGCCCCAGCATTTT. Translated, it gives CDNQPQHF.